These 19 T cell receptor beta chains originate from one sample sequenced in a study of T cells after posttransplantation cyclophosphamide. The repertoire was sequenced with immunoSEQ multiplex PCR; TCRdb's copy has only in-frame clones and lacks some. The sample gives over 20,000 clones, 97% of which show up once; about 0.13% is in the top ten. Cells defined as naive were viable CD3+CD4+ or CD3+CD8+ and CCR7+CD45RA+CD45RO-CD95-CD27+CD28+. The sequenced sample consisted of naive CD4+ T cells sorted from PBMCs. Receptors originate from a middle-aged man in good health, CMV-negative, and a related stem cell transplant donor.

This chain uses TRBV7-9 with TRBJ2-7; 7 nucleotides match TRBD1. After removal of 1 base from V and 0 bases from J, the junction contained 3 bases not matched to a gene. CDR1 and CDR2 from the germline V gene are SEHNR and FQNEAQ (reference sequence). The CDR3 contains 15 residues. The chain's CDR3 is CASSLVGDSSYEQYF. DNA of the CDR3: TGTGCCAGCAGCTTAGTGGGGGACAGCTCCTACGAGCAGTACTTC.

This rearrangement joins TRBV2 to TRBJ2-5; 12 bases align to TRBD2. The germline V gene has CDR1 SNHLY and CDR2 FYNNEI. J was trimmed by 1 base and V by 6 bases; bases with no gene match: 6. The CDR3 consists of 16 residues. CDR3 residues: CASRTGLAGFQETQYF. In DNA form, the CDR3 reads TGTGCCAGCAGGACTGGACTAGCGGGGTTCCAAGAGACCCAGTACTTC.

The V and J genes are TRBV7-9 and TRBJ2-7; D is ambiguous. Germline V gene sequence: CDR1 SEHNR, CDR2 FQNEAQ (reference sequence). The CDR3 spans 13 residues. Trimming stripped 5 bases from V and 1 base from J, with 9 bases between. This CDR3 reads CASSPPGSYEQYF. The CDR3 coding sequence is TGTGCCAGCAGCCCCCCCGGGTCCTACGAGCAGTACTTC.

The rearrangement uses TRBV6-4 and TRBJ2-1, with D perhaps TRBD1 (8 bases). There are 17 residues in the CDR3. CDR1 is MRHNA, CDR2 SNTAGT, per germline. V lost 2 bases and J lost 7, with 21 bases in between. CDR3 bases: TGTGCCAGCAGTGACCAGACGAGGACAGGGAGGGATAATGAGCAGTTCTTC. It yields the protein CASSDQTRTGRDNEQFF.

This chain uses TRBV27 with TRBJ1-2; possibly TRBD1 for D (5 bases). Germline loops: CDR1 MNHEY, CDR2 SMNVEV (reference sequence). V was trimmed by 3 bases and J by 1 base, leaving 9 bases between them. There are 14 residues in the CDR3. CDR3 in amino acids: CASSLGGGNYGYTF. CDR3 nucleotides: TGTGCCAGCAGTTTGGGGGGAGGTAACTATGGCTACACCTTC.

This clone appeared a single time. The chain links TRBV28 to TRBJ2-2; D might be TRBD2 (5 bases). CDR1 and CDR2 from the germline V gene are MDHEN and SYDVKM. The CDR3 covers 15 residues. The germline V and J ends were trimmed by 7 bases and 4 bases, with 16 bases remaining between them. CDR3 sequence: CASTRRPLPTGELFF. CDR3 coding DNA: TGTGCCAGCACCAGGAGGCCTTTGCCCACCGGGGAGCTGTTTTTT.

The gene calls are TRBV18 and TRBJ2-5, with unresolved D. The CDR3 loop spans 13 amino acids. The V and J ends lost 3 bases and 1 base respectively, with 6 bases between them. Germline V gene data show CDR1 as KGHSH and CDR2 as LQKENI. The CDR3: CASSPGSQETQYF. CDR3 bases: TGTGCCAGCTCACCGGGCAGCCAAGAGACCCAGTACTTC. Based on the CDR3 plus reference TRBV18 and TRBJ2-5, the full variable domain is NAGVMQNPRHLVRRRGQEARLRCSPMKGHSHVYWYRQLPEEGLKFMVYLQKENIIDESGMPKERFSAEFPKEGPSILRIQQVVRGDSAAYFCASSPGSQETQYFGPGTRLLVL.

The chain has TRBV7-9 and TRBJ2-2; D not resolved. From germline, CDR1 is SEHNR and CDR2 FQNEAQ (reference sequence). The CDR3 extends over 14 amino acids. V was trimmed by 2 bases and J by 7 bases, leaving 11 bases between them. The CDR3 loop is CASSLNDLSGELFF. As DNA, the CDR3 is TGTGCCAGCAGCTTAAATGACTTAAGCGGGGAGCTGTTTTTT.

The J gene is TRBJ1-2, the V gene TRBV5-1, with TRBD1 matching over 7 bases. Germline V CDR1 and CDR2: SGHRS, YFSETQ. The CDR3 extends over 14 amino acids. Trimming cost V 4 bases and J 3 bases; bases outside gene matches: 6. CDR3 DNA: TGCGCCAGCAGCCGCGACAGGGCTGACTATGGCTACACCTTC. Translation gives CASSRDRADYGYTF.

CDR3 sequence (DNA): TGTGCCAGCTCACCGACTAGCGGGGAAGAGACCCAGTACTTC. This gives the protein CASSPTSGEETQYF. The chain links TRBV18 to TRBJ2-5, with 11 bases identical to TRBD2. The CDR3 is 14 residues long. Germline V CDR1 and CDR2: KGHSH, LQKENI. V gave up 3 bases and J gave up 3 bases; unmatched junction bases: 0.

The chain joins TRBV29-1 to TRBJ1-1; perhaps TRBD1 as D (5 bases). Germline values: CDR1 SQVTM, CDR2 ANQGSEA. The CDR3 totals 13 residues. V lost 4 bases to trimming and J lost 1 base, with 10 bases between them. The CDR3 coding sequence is TGCAGCGTTGTCCGTAGGGGGAACACTGAAGCTTTCTTT. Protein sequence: CSVVRRGNTEAFF.

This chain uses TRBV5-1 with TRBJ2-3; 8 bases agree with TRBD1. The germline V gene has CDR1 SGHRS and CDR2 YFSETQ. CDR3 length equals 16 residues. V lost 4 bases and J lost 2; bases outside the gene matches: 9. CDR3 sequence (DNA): TGCGCCAGCAGCACTTCGGACAGGGAGTACACAGATACGCAGTATTTT. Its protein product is CASSTSDREYTDTQYF.

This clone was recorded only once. For the CDR3, the DNA is TGCGCCAGCAGCCAAACGGGACTAAGGAACACCGGGGAGCTGTTTTTT. It is translated as CASSQTGLRNTGELFF. The chain has TRBV4-1 and TRBJ2-2; 7 bases match TRBD2. The CDR3 runs to 16 residues. Germline lookup yields CDR1 MGHRA and CDR2 YSYEKL. After removal of 2 bases from V and 1 base from J, the junction contained 4 bases not matched to a gene.

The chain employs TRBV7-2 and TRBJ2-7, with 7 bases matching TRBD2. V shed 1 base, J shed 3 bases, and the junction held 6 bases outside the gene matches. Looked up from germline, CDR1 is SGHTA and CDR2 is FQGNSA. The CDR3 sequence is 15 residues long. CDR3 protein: CASSLEWLAGYEQYF. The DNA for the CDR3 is TGTGCCAGCAGCTTAGAATGGTTAGCGGGCTACGAGCAGTACTTC.

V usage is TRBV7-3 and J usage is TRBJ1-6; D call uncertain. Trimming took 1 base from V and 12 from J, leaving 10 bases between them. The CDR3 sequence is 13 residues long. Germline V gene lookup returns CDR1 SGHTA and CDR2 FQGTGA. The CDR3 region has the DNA TGTGCCAGCAGCTTAAGACGAGAGGAACCCCTCCACTTT. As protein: CASSLRREEPLHF.

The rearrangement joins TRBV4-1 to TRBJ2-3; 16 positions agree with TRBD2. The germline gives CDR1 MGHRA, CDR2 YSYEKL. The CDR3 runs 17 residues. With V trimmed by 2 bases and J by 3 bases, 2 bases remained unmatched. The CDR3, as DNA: TGCGCCAGCAGCCAAACGGGACTAGCGGGGGGGACAGATACGCAGTATTTT. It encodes CASSQTGLAGGTDTQYF.

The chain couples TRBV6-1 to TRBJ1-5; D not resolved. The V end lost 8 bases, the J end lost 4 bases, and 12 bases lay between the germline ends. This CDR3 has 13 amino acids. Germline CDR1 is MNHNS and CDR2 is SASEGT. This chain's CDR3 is CASGGNPNQPQHF. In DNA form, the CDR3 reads TGTGCCAGCGGCGGGAACCCAAATCAGCCCCAGCATTTT.

CDR3 loop: CASARLATGDTQYF. The CDR3 DNA sequence: TGTGCCAGCGCCCGACTAGCGACGGGAGATACGCAGTATTTT. The chain combines TRBV6-1 with TRBJ2-3; 8 bases fit TRBD2. The CDR3 is made up of 14 amino acids. Germline values: CDR1 MNHNS, CDR2 SASEGT. V trimming: 8 bases; J trimming: 5 bases; junction bases outside the gene matches: 9.

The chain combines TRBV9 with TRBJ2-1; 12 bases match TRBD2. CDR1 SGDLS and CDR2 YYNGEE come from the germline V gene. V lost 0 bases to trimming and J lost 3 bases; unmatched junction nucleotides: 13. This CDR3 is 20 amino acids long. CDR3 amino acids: CASSVGLAGGSRGFYNEQFF. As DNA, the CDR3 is TGTGCCAGCAGCGTAGGGCTAGCGGGGGGGTCTCGGGGATTCTACAATGAGCAGTTCTTC.